These T cell receptor beta chains were read from a single sample in a study of T-cell reconstitution after alpha-beta-depleted transplantation in children. TCRdb ran MiXCR on the PCR reads and lists one entry per CDR3 protein. The repertoire includes 500,000 to 600,000 distinct CDR3 sequences, over 20% of them detected once, and about 35% sits in the top ten. The input for sequencing was PBMCs, taken before TCRalphabeta/CD19-depleted stem cell transplant. These receptors all come from a boy under two years old with Wiskott-Aldrich syndrome, due to receive a stem cell transplant. The CDR3 runs from the conserved cysteine through the conserved F or W. Each record gives: clone size, J gene, D gene, V gene, CDR3 protein, CDR3 DNA. A D gene is named only where the DNA matches it firmly. For some rows the clone size is stated as once, few or many, or as a class when expanded; others skip it.

few	TRBJ2-1	-	TRBV5-1	CASSLAGGTDNEQFF	TGCGCCAGCAGCTTGGCTGGCGGGACTGACAATGAGCAGTTCTTC
few	TRBJ2-7	-	TRBV9	CASSVMGVSVGEQYF	TGTGCCAGCAGCGTGATGGGGGTTTCAGTCGGCGAGCAGTACTTC
-	TRBJ2-3	TRBD2	TRBV10-1	CASSESGLAVSTDTQYF	TGCGCCAGCAGTGAGTCGGGTCTAGCGGTTAGCACAGATACGCAGTATTTT
few	TRBJ2-7	TRBD2	TRBV7-9	CASSFFRTSGTPYEQYF	TGTGCCAGCAGCTTTTTTAGGACTAGCGGGACCCCCTACGAGCAGTACTTC
many	TRBJ2-1	-	TRBV6-6	CASSHNEQFF	TGTGCCAGCAGTCACAATGAGCAGTTCTTC
few	TRBJ2-1	-	TRBV20-1	CSRVSSYNEQFF	TGCAGCCGCGTTAGCTCCTACAATGAGCAGTTCTTC
-	TRBJ2-7	-	TRBV5-1	CASSWNGQNYEQYF	TGCGCCAGCAGCTGGAACGGACAGAACTACGAGCAGTACTTC
few	TRBJ2-2	TRBD2	TRBV27	CASSPRGLAVNTGELFF	TGTGCCAGCAGTCCGAGAGGACTAGCGGTGAACACCGGGGAGCTGTTTTTT
many	TRBJ2-6	-	TRBV10-3	CAISGLDSYPGVVLTF	TGTGCCATCAGTGGCCTCGACAGCTACCCTGGGGTCGTCCTGACTTTC
-	TRBJ2-1	-	TRBV5-1	CASSSTLNNEQFF	TGCGCCAGCAGCTCGACCTTAAACAATGAGCAGTTCTTC
few	TRBJ1-1	-	TRBV28	CASPPYRSGALEAFF	TGTGCCAGCCCCCCCTACCGAAGCGGGGCTTTAGAAGCTTTCTTT
-	TRBJ2-1	TRBD2	TRBV3-1	CACSNRLHPTSGNGYEQFF	TGTGCCTGCAGCAATAGACTCCACCCTACTAGCGGGAATGGCTATGAGCAGTTCTTC
-	TRBJ1-5	-	TRBV20-1	CSANQGRRDQPQHF	TGCAGTGCTAACCAGGGGAGAAGGGATCAGCCCCAGCATTTT
-	TRBJ2-6	-	TRBV12-3/TRBV12-4	CASTYLSGANVLTF	TGTGCCAGCACATACCTCTCTGGGGCCAACGTCCTGACTTTC
-	TRBJ2-1	TRBD2	TRBV20-1	CSAREWPSGSSYNEQFF	TGCAGTGCTAGAGAGTGGCCTAGCGGAAGCTCCTACAATGAGCAGTTCTTC
few	TRBJ2-6	TRBD1	TRBV12-3/TRBV12-4	CAGLTGNNAGANVLTF	TGTGCCGGTTTGACAGGGAACAACGCTGGGGCCAACGTCCTGACTTTC
-	TRBJ2-7	TRBD2	TRBV5-1	CASSLEGLAGEQYF	TGCGCCAGCAGCTTGGAGGGACTAGCGGGCGAGCAGTACTTC
many	TRBJ2-1	TRBD1	TRBV7-3	CASSPRQGSYNEQFF	TGTGCCAGCAGCCCCCGACAGGGCTCCTACAATGAGCAGTTCTTC
few	TRBJ2-1	TRBD2	TRBV29-1	CSCGRNNEQFF	TGCAGCTGCGGGAGAAACAATGAGCAGTTCTTC
few	TRBJ2-7	-	TRBV28	CASKPSGYEQYF	TGTGCCAGCAAACCCTCGGGCTACGAGCAGTACTTC
-	TRBJ1-3	-	TRBV12-3/TRBV12-4	CASGWERGSRNTIYF	TGTGCCAGCGGTTGGGAGAGGGGTTCTAGAAACACCATATATTTT
few	TRBJ2-5	TRBD2	TRBV5-1	CASSSVVLAGAPPRETQYF	TGCGCCAGCAGCTCGGTTGTGCTAGCGGGAGCCCCACCTAGGGAGACCCAGTACTTC
-	TRBJ1-6	-	TRBV6-5	CASSYYRGRDSPLHF	TGTGCCAGCAGTTACTACCGGGGCAGGGATTCACCCCTCCACTTT
few	TRBJ2-7	-	TRBV29-1	CSVGGLNEQYF	TGCAGCGTTGGGGGGCTCAACGAGCAGTACTTC
-	TRBJ2-4	-	TRBV5-1	CASSLSGDNIQYF	TGCGCCAGCAGCCTTTCAGGGGACAACATTCAGTACTTC
few	TRBJ2-6	-	TRBV10-3	CAISAGQPSGANVLTF	TGTGCCATCAGCGCGGGACAGCCCTCTGGGGCCAACGTCCTGACTTTC
-	TRBJ2-5	TRBD1	TRBV20-1	CSAPRTGFTETQYF	TGCAGTGCTCCTAGGACAGGGTTTACGGAGACCCAGTACTTC
few	TRBJ2-2	-	TRBV5-1	CASRPGTNTGELFF	TGCGCCAGCAGGCCGGGGACGAACACCGGGGAGCTGTTTTTT